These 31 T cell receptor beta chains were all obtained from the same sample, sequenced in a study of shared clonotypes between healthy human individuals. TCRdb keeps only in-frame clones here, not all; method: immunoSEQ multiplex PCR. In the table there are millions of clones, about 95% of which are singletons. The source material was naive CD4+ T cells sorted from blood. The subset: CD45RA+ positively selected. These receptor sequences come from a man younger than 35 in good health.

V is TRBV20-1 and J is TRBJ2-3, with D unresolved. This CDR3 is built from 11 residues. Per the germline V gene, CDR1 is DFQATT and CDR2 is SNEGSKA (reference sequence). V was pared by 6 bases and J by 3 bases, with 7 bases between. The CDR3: CSAVGTDTQYF. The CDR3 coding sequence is TGCAGTGCCGTTGGGACAGATACGCAGTATTTT.

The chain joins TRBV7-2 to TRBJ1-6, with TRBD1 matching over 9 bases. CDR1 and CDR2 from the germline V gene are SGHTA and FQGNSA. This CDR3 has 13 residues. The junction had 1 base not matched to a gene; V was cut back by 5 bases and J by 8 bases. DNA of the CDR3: TGTGCCAGCAGCCGGACAGGGGATTCACCCCTCCACTTT. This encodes CASSRTGDSPLHF.

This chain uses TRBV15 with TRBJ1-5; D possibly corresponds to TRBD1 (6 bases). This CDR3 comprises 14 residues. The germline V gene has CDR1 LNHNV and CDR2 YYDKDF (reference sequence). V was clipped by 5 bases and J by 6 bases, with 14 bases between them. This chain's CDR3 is CATSGTGLGQPQHF. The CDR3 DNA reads TGTGCCACCAGCGGAACAGGGTTGGGTCAGCCCCAGCATTTT.

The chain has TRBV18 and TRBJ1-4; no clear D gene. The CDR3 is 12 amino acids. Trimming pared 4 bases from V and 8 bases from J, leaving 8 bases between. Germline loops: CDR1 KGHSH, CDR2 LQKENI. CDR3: CASSLDREKLFF. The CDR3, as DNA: TGTGCCAGCTCACTTGATAGGGAAAAACTGTTTTTT.

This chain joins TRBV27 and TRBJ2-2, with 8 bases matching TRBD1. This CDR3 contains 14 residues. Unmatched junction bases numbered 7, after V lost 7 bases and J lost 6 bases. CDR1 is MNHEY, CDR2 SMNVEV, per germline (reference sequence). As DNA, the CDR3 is TGTGCCAGCACCCTAAGGACAGGGTCCGGGGAGCTGTTTTTT. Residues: CASTLRTGSGELFF.

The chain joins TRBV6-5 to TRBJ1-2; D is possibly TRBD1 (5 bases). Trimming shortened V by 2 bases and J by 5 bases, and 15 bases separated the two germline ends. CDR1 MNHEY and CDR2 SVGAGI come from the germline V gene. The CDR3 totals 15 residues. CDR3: CASSYRGDGVYGYTF. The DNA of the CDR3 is TGTGCCAGCAGTTACAGGGGCGACGGGGTATATGGCTACACCTTC.

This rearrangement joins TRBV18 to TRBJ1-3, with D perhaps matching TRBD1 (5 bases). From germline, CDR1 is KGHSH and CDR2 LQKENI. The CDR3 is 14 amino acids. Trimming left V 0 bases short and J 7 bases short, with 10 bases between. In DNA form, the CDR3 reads TGTGCCAGCTCACCACCGGCAGGGACTAACACCATATATTTT. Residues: CASSPPAGTNTIYF. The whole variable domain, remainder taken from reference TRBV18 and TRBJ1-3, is NAGVMQNPRHLVRRRGQEARLRCSPMKGHSHVYWYRQLPEEGLKFMVYLQKENIIDESGMPKERFSAEFPKEGPSILRIQQVVRGDSAAYFCASSPPAGTNTIYFGEGSWLTVV.

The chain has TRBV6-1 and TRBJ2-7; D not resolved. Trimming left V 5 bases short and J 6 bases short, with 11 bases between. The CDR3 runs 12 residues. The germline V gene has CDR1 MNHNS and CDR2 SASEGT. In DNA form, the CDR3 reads TGTGCCAGCAGTCCTTGGACCGGCGAGCAGTACTTC. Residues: CASSPWTGEQYF.

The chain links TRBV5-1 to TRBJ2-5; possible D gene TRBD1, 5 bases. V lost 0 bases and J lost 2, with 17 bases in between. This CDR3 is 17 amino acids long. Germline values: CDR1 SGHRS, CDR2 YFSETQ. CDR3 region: CASSLGTAAGPQETQYF. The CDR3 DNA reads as TGCGCCAGCAGCTTGGGTACTGCGGCAGGGCCGCAAGAGACCCAGTACTTC. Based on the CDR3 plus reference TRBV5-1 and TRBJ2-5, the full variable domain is KAGVTQTPRYLIKTRGQQVTLSCSPISGHRSVSWYQQTPGQGLQFLFEYFSETQRNKGNFPGRFSGRQFSNSRSEMNVSTLELGDSALYLCASSLGTAAGPQETQYFGPGTRLLVL.

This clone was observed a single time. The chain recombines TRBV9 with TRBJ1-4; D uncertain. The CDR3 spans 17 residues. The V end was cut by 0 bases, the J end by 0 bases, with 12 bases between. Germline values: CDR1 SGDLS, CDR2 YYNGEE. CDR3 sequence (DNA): TGTGCCAGCAGCGTAGCCCCTGTCGGAACAACTAATGAAAAACTGTTTTTT. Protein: CASSVAPVGTTNEKLFF.

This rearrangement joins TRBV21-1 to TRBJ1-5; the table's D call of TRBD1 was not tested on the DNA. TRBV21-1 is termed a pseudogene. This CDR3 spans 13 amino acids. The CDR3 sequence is CAKDRYSNQPQHF. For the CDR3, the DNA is TGTGCCAAGGACAGGTATAGCAATCAGCCCCAGCATTTT.

The CDR3 spells CASSLAKTSGAQETQYF. The CDR3 DNA reads TGCGCCAGCAGCTTGGCCAAGACTAGCGGGGCCCAAGAGACCCAGTACTTC. This rearrangement joins TRBV5-1 to TRBJ2-5; 11 nucleotides match TRBD2. Germline V gene lookup returns CDR1 SGHRS and CDR2 YFSETQ. The length of the CDR3 is 17 residues. Germline trimming cut 0 bases from V and 1 base from J; bases unmatched to any gene: 5.

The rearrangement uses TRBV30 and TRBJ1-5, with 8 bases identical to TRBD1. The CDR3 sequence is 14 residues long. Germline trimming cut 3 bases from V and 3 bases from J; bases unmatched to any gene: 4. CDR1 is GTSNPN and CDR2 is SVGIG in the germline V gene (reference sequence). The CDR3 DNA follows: TGTGCCTGGAGGAACAGGGGGTTCAATCAGCCCCAGCATTTT. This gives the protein CAWRNRGFNQPQHF. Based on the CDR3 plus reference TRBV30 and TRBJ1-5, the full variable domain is SQTIHQWPATLVQPVGSPLSLECTVEGTSNPNLYWYRQAAGRGLQLLFYSVGIGQISSEVPQNLSASRPQDRQFILSSKKLLLSDSGFYLCAWRNRGFNQPQHFGDGTRLSIL.

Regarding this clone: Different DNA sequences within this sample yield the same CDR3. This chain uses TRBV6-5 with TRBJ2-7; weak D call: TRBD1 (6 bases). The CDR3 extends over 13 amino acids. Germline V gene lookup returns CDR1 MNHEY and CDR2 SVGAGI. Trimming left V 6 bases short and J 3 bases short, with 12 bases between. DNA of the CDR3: TGTGCCAGCAGCCGTCAGGGGAACTACGAGCAGTACTTC. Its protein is CASSRQGNYEQYF.

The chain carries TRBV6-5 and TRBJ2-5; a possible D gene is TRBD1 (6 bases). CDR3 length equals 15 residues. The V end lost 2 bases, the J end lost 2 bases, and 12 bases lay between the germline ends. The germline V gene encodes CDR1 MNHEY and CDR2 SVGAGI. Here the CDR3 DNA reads TGTGCCAGCAGTTACAATGGGGACAATCAAGAGACCCAGTACTTC. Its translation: CASSYNGDNQETQYF.

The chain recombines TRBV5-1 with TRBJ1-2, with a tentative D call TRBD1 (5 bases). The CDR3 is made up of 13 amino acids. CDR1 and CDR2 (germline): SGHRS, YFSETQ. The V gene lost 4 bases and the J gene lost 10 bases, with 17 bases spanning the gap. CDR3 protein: CASSTGTDGAYTF. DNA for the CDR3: TGCGCCAGCAGCACCGGGACCGATGGAGCCTACACCTTC.

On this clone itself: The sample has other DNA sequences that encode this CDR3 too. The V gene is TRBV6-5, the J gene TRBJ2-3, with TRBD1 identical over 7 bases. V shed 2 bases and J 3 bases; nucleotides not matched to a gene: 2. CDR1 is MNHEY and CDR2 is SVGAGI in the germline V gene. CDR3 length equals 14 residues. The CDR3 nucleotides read TGTGCCAGCAGTTACAGGGGGCCAACAGATACGCAGTATTTT. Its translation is CASSYRGPTDTQYF.

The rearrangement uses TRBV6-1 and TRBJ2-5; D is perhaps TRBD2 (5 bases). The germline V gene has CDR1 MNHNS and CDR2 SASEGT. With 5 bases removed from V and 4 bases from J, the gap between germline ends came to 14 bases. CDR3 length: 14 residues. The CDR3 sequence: CASSPTAGGETQYF. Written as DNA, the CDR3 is TGTGCCAGCAGTCCGACCGCAGGAGGAGAGACCCAGTACTTC.

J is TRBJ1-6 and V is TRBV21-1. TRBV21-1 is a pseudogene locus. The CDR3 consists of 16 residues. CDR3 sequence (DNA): TGTGCCAGCAGCAAAGAAGGCCCGACGGATAATTCACCCCTCCACTTT. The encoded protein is CASSKEGPTDNSPLHF.

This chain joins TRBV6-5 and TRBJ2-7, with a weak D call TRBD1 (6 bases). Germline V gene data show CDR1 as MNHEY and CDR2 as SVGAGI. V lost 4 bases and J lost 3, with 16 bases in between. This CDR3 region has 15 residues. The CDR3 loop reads CASSWKVAGVYEQYF. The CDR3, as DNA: TGTGCCAGCAGTTGGAAGGTCGCAGGGGTCTACGAGCAGTACTTC.

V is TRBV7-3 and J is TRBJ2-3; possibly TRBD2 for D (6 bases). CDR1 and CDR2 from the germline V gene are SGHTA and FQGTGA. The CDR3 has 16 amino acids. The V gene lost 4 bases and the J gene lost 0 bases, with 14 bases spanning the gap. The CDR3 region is CASSSSPGDSTDTQYF. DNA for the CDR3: TGTGCCAGCAGCTCCTCTCCGGGGGATAGCACAGATACGCAGTATTTT.

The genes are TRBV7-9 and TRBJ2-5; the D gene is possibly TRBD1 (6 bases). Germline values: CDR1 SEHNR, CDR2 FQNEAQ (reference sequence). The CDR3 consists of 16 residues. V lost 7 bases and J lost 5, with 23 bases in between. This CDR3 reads CASTDLKGGRMETQYF. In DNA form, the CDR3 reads TGTGCCAGCACCGACCTCAAAGGGGGAAGAATGGAGACCCAGTACTTC.

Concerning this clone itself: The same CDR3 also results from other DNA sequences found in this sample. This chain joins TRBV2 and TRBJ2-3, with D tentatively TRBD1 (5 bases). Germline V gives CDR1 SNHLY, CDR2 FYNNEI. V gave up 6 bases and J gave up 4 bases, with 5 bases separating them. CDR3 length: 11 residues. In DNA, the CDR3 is TGTGCCAGCAGGACAGCAGATACGCAGTATTTT. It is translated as CASRTADTQYF. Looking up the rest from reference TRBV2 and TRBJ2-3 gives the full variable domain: EPEVTQTPSHQVTQMGQEVILRCVPISNHLYFYWYRQILGQKVEFLVSFYNNEISEKSEIFDDQFSVERPDGSNFTLKIRSTKLEDSAMYFCASRTADTQYFGPGTRLTVL.

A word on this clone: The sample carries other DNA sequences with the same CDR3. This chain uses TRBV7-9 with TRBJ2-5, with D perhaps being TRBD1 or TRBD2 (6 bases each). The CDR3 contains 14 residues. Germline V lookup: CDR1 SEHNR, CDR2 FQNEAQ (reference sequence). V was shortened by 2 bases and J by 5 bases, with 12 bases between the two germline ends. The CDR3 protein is CASSLLGGGETQYF. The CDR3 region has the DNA TGTGCCAGCAGCTTACTAGGAGGGGGGGAGACCCAGTACTTC.

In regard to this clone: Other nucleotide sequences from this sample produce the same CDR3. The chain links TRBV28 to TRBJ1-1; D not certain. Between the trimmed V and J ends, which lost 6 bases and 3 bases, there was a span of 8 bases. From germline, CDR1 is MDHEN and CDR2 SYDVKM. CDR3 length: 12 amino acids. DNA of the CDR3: TGTGCCAGCAGAGGGCAGGACACTGAAGCTTTCTTT. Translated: CASRGQDTEAFF.

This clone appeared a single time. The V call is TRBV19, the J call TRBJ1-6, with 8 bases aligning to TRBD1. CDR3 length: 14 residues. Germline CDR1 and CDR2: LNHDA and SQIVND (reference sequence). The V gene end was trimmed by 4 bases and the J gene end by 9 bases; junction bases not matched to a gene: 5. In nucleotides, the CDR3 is TGTGCCAGTAGTAATGGACAGGGAGGTTCACCCCTCCACTTT. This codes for CASSNGQGGSPLHF.

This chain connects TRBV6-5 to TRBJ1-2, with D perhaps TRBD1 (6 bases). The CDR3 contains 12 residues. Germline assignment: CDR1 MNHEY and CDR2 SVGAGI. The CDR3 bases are TGTTCAACCAAAAAGGGGGTAGGCGGCTACACCTTC. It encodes CSTKKGVGGYTF.

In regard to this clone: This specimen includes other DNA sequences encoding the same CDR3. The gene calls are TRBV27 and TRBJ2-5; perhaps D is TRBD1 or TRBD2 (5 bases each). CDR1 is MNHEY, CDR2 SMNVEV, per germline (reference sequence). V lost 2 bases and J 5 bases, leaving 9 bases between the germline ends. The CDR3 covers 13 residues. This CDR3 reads CASSLRGVETQYF. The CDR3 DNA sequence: TGTGCCAGCAGTTTAAGAGGGGTCGAGACCCAGTACTTC.

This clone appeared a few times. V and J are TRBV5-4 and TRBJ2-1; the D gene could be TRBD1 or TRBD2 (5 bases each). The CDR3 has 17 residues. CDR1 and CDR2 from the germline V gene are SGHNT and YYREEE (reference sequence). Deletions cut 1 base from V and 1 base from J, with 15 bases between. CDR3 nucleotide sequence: TGTGCCAGCAGCTTGAGCTGGGACGCCCTATCCTACAATGAGCAGTTCTTC. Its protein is CASSLSWDALSYNEQFF. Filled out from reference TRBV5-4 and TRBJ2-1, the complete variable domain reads ETGVTQSPTHLIKTRGQQVTLRCSSQSGHNTVSWYQQALGQGPQFIFQYYREEENGRGNFPPRFSGLQFPNYSSELNVNALELDDSALYLCASSLSWDALSYNEQFFGPGTRLTVL.

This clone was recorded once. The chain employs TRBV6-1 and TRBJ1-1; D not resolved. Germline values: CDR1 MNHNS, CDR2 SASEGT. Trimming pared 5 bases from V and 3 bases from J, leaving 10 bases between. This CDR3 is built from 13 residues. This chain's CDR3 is CASSQLRDTEAFF. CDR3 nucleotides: TGTGCCAGCAGTCAGTTACGGGACACTGAAGCTTTCTTT.

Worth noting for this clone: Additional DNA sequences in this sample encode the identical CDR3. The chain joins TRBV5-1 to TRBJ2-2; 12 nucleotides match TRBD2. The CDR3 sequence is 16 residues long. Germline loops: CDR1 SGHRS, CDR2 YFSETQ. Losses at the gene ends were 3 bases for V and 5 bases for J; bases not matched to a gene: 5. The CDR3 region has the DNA TGCGCCAGCAGCTCAGGACTAGCGGGAAATACCGGGGAGCTGTTTTTT. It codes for CASSSGLAGNTGELFF.